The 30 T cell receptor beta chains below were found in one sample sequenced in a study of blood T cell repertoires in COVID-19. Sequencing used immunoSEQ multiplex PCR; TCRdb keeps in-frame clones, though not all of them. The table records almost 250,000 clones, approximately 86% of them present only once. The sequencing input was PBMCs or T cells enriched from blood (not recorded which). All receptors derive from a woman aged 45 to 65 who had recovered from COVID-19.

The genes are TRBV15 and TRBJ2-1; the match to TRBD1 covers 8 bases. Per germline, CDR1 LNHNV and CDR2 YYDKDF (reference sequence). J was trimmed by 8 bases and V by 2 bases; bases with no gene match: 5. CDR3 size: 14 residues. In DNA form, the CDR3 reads TGTGCCACCAGCAGACCGGACAGGGTTGATGAGCAGTTCTTC. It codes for CATSRPDRVDEQFF.

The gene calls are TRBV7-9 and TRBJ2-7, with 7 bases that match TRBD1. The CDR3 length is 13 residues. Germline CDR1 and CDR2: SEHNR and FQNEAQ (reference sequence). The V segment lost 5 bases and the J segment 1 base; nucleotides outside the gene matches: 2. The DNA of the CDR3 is TGTGCCAGCAGCCCGACAGGGTCCTACGAGCAGTACTTC. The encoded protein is CASSPTGSYEQYF.

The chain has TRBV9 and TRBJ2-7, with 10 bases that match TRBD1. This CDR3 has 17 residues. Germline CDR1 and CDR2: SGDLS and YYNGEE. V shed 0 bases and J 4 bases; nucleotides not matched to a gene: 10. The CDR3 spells CASSVGPSTGGIYEQYF. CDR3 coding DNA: TGTGCCAGCAGCGTAGGTCCCTCGACAGGGGGCATTTACGAGCAGTACTTC.

CDR3 sequence (DNA): TGTGCCATCAGTGAGTTCGGAGATGAGCAGTTCTTC. This translates into CAISEFGDEQFF. This chain links TRBV10-3 with TRBJ2-1, with D unresolved. V was pared by 1 base and J by 8 bases, with 6 bases between. From germline, CDR1 is ENHRY and CDR2 SYGVKD. The CDR3 is 12 amino acids.

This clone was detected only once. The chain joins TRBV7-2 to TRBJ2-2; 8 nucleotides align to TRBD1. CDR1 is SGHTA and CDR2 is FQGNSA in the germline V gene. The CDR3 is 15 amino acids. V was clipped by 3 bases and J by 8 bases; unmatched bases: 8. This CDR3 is CASSFGGQGMGELFF. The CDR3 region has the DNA TGTGCCAGCAGCTTCGGCGGACAGGGCATGGGGGAGCTGTTTTTT.

The DNA of the CDR3 is TGTGCCAGCAGCGTAGATACTAGCACAGATACGCAGTATTTT. Translated, it gives CASSVDTSTDTQYF. This rearrangement joins TRBV9 to TRBJ2-3; D remains unclear. The CDR3 extends over 14 amino acids. Looked up from germline, CDR1 is SGDLS and CDR2 is YYNGEE. The V end was cut by 0 bases, the J end by 0 bases, with 5 bases between.

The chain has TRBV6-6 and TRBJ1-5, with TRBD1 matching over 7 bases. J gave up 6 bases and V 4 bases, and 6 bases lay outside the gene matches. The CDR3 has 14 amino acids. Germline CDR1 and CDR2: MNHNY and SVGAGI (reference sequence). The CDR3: CASSSLGGSQPQHF. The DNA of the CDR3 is TGTGCCAGCAGTTCGCTAGGGGGCTCTCAGCCCCAGCATTTT.

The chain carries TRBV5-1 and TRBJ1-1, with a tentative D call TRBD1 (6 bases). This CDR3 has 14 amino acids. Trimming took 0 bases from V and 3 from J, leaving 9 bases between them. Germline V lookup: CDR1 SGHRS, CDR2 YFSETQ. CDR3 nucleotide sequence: TGCGCCAGCAGCTTGGGAGGGGGTTACACTGAAGCTTTCTTT. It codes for CASSLGGGYTEAFF.

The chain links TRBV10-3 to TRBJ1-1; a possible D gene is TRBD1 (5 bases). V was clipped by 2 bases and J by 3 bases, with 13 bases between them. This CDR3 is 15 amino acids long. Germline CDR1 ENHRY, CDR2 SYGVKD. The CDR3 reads CAISETGRGDTEAFF. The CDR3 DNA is TGTGCCATCAGTGAGACGGGACGGGGGGACACTGAAGCTTTCTTT.

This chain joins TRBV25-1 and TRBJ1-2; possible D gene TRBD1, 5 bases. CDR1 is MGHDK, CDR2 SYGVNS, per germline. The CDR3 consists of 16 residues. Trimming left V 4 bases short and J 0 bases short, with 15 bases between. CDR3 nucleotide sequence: TGTGCCAGCAGTGCCACAGGCTTTGAGGCTAACTATGGCTACACCTTC. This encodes CASSATGFEANYGYTF.

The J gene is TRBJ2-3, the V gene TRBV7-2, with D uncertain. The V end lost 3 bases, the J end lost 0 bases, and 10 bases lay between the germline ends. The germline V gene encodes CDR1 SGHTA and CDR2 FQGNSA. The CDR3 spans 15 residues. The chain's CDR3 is CASSFPSPSTDTQYF. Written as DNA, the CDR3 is TGTGCCAGCAGCTTCCCGAGCCCTAGCACAGATACGCAGTATTTT.

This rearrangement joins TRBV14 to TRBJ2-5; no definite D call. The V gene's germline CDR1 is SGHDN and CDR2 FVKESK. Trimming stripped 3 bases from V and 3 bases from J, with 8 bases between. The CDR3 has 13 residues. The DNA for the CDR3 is TGTGCCAGCAGCCAGGGCCCAGAAGAGACCCAGTACTTC. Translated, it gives CASSQGPEETQYF.

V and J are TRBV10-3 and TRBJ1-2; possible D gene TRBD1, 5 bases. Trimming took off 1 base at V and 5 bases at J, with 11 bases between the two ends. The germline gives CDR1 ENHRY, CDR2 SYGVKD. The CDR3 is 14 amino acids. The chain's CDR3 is CAISELVTAYGYTF. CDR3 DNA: TGTGCCATCAGTGAGTTAGTGACAGCTTATGGCTACACCTTC.

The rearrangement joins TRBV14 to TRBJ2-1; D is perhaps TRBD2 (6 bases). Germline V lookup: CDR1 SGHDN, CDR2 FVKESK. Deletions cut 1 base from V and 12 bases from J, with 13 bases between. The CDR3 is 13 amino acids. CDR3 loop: CASSQVPMRGQFF. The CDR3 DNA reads TGTGCCAGCAGCCAAGTTCCCATGCGGGGGCAGTTCTTC.

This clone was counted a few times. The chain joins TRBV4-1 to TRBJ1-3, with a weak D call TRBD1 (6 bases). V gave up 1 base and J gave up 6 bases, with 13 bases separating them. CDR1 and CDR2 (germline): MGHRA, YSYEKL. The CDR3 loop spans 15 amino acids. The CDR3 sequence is CASSQAIGQTNTIYF. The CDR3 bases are TGCGCCAGCAGCCAAGCCATAGGACAGACAAACACCATATATTTT.

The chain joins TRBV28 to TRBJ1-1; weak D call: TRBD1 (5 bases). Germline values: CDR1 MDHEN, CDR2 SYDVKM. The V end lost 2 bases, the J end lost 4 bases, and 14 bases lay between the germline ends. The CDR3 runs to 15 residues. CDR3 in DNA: TGTGCCAGCAGTTTAGTCTTTCAGGGTGGCACTGAAGCTTTCTTT. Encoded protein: CASSLVFQGGTEAFF.

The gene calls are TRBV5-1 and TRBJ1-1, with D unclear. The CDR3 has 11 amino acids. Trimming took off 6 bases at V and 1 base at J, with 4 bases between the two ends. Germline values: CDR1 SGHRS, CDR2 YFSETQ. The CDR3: CASTGNTEAFF. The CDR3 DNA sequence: TGCGCCAGCACAGGGAACACTGAAGCTTTCTTT.

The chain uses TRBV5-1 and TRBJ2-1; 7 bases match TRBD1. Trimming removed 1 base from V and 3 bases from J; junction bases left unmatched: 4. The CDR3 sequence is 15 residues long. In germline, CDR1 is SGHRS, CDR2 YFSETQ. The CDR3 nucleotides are TGCGCCAGCAGCTTGTCTACAGGGGTCTACAATGAGCAGTTCTTC. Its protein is CASSLSTGVYNEQFF.

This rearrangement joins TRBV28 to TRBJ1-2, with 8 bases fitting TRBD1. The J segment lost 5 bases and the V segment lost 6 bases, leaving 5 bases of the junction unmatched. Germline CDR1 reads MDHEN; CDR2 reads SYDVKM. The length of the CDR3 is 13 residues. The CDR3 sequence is CASRIDRGYGYTF. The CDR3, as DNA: TGTGCCAGCAGAATTGACAGGGGATATGGCTACACCTTC.

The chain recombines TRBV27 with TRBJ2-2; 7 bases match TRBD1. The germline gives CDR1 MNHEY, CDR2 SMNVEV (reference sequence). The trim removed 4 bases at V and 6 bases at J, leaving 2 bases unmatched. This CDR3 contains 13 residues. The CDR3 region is CASSSTGPGELFF. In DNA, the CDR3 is TGTGCCAGCAGTTCGACAGGGCCCGGGGAGCTGTTTTTT.

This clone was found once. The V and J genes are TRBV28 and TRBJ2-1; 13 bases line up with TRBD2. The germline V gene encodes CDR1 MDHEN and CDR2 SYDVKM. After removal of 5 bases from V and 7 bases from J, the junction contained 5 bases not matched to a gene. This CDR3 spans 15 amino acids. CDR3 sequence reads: CASSPLAGGRNEQFF. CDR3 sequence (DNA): TGTGCCAGCAGTCCACTAGCGGGAGGGAGAAATGAGCAGTTCTTC.

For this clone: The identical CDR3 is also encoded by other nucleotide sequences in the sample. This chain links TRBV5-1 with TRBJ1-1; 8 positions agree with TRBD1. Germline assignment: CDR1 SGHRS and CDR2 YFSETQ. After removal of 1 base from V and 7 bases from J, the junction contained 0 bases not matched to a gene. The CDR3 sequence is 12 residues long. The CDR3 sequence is CASSLTGGEAFF. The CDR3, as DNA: TGCGCCAGCAGCTTGACAGGGGGTGAAGCTTTCTTT.

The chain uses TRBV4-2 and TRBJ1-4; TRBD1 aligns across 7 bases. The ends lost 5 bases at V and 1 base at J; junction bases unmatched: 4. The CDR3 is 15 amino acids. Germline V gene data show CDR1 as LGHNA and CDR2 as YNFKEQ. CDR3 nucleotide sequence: TGTGCCAGCAGCGACAGGGATGGAACTAATGAAAAACTGTTTTTT. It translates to CASSDRDGTNEKLFF.

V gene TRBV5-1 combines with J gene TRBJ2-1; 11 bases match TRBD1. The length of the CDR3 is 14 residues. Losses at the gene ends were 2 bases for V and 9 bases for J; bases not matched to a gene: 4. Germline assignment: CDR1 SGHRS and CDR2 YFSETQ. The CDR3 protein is CASSFGTGGIEQFF. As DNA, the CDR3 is TGCGCCAGCAGCTTTGGGACAGGGGGTATTGAGCAGTTCTTC.

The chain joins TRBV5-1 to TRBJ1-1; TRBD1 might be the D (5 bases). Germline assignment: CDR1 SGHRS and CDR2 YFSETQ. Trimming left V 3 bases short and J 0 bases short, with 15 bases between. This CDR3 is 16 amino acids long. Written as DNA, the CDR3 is TGCGCCAGCAGCTCAGATAACGGGGGATTGAACACTGAAGCTTTCTTT. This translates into CASSSDNGGLNTEAFF.

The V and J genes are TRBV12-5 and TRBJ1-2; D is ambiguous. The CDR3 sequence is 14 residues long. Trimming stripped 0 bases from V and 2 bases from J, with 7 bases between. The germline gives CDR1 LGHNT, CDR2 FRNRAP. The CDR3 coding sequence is TGTGCTAGTGGTTTGGTACGAGTGAACTATGGCTACACCTTC. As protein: CASGLVRVNYGYTF.

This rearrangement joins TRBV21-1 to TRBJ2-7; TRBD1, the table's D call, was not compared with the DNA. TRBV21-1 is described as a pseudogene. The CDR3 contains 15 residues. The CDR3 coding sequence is TGTGCCAGCAGCAAAGGGAAGGGGGCCTTCTACGAGCAGTACTTC. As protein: CASSKGKGAFYEQYF.

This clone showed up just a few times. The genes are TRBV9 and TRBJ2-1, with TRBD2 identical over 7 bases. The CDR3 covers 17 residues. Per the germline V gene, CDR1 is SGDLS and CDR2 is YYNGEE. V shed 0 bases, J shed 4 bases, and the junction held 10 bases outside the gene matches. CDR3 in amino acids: CASSVAYRPGGYNEQFF. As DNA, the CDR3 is TGTGCCAGCAGCGTAGCTTACAGGCCGGGGGGTTACAATGAGCAGTTCTTC.

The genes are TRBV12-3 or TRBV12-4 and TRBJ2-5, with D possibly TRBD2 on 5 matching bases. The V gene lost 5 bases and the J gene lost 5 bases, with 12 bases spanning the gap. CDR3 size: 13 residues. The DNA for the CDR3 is TGTGCCAGCAGTCCCCGGGGTTTGGAGACCCAGTACTTC. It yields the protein CASSPRGLETQYF.

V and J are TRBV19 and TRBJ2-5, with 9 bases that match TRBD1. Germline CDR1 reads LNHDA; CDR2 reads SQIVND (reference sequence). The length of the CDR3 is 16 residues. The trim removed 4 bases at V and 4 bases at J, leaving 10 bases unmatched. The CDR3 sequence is CASSTHRTGVGETQYF. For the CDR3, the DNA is TGTGCCAGTAGTACCCACAGGACAGGGGTTGGAGAGACCCAGTACTTC.